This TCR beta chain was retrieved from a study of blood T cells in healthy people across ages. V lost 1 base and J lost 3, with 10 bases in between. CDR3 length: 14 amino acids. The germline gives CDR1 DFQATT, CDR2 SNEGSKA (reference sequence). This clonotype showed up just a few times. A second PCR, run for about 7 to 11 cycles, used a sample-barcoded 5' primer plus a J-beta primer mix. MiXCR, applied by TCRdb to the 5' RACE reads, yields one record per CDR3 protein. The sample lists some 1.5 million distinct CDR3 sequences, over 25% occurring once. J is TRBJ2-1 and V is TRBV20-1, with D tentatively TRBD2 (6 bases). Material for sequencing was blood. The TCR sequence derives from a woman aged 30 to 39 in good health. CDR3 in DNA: TGCAGTGCTAGAGCCCGGGAGTACTACAATGAGCAGTTCTTC. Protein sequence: CSARAREYYNEQFF.